This T cell receptor (beta chain) was observed in a study of blood T cell repertoires in COVID-19. Overall study context: Acute and convalescent COVID-19 samples came from the United States, Italy and Spain. In each case, the material was cDNA or gDNA derived from T cells, B-cell-depleted T cells, or PBMCs.

Authors' methods: Reference gene primer amplification in the assay estimated nucleated cell counts. Produced via immunoSEQ multiplex PCR; TCRdb's table is partial and in-frame only. That table supplies the V and J calls and clone size; D and trimming were determined from the DNA. The sample contains around 200,000 clones, less than 80% of which appear only once. The J segment lost 0 bases and the V segment lost 0 bases, leaving 6 bases of the junction unmatched. This CDR3 has 17 amino acids. In germline, CDR1 is SGHAT, CDR2 FQNNGV. The genes are TRBV11-2 and TRBJ2-3; 7 bases are a match to TRBD2. The clonotype originates from a man aged 45-65 years who had recovered from COVID-19. The specimen was peripheral blood. The CDR3 is CASSLDEGTTSTDTQYF. Written as DNA, the CDR3 is TGTGCCAGCAGCTTAGATGAGGGGACTACTAGCACAGATACGCAGTATTTT.